The rows below give T cell receptor beta chains drawn from one sample of a study of T cell responses to AZD1222 COVID-19 vaccine. Clones were read by immunoSEQ multiplex PCR, and TCRdb kept only the in-frame ones, dropping some. The sample carries roughly 120,000 clones, roughly four fifths recorded once. This specimen was peripheral blood, taken on day 0 of AZD1222 vaccination. The origin of the receptors is an adult in good health. Both conserved end residues are part of each CDR3. The D gene is left open where the match is weak. Size tells how often a clone was seen (once, few, many) or the class of an expanded clone, and some rows leave it out.

>15|NA|NA|TRBV27|TRBJ1-4
CASSPVSGVNEKLFF
TGTGCCAGCAGTCCCGTGTCGGGGGTTAATGAAAAACTGTTTTTT
>14|NA|NA|TRBV3-1/TRBV3-2|TRBJ1-3
CASSHSGSGNTIYF
TGTGCCAGCAGCCATTCCGGTTCTGGAAACACCATATATTTT
>11|once|NA|TRBV6-5|TRBJ1-1
CASSPGRGAFF
TGTGCCAGCAGTCCAGGGAGGGGAGCTTTCTTT
>15|once|TRBD1|TRBV28|TRBJ2-1
CASSAPGQHYGEQFF
TGTGCCAGCAGTGCGCCGGGACAGCATTACGGTGAGCAGTTCTTC
>13|NA|NA|TRBV21-1|TRBJ1-1
CATPSGPGGGAFF
TGTGCCACCCCATCGGGGCCGGGCGGTGGAGCTTTCTTT
>15|NA|NA|TRBV6-5|TRBJ1-4
CASSYSTATNEKLFF
TGTGCCAGCAGTTACTCGACAGCTACTAATGAAAAACTGTTTTTT
>15|NA|TRBD1|TRBV29-1|TRBJ1-2
CSVEGTGLNNYGYTF
TGCAGCGTTGAGGGGACAGGGTTAAATAACTATGGCTACACCTTC
>14|NA|NA|TRBV19|TRBJ1-1
CASSRNAHNTEAFF
TGTGCCAGTAGTCGGAACGCCCATAACACTGAAGCTTTCTTT
>14|NA|NA|TRBV15|TRBJ2-5
CATSSRALGETQYF
TGTGCCACCAGCAGCCGGGCCCTCGGGGAGACCCAGTACTTC
>16|NA|NA|TRBV21-1|TRBJ2-7
CASSLRAASGYYEQYF
TGTGCCAGCAGCCTAAGGGCGGCTAGCGGGTATTACGAGCAGTACTTC
>15|NA|NA|TRBV24-1|TRBJ2-3
CATSEDSRVADTQYF
TGTGCCACCAGTGAGGACTCCAGGGTGGCAGATACGCAGTATTTT
>16|NA|TRBD2|TRBV30|TRBJ2-6
CASGLAGSSGANVLTF
TGTGCCTCGGGACTAGCGGGGTCCTCTGGGGCCAACGTCCTGACTTTC
>13|NA|NA|TRBV6-5|TRBJ1-5
CASRGLLDRSQHF
TGTGCCAGCAGGGGACTGCTGGATCGGTCCCAGCATTTT
>11|once|NA|TRBV2|TRBJ2-4
CASSAMGIQYF
TGTGCCAGCAGCGCGATGGGCATTCAGTACTTC